Listed below are T cell receptor beta chains from one sample, sequenced in a study of shared clonotypes between healthy human individuals. Repertoires were generated with immunoSEQ multiplex PCR, while TCRdb's copy carries only in-frame clones and drops some. This sample has approximately 2,200,000 clones, with approximately 94% found just once. Source material: naive CD8+ T cells from PBMCs. These receptors all stem from a man aged 18 to 29 in good health. Some clones in this sample may be carry-over from other donors' samples. CDR3s include the opening cysteine and the closing phenylalanine or tryptophan. D genes are given only for firm matches. A row's size may be missing; if present it is once, few, many or a size class.

TRBD1,TRBV2,.,TRBJ2-5,TGTGCCAGCAGGGACAGGGGGCTGGGCGAGACCCAGTACTTC,CASRDRGLGETQYF
.,TRBV7-9,few,TRBJ2-2,TGTGCCAGCAGCTTAGTCGCCAGGGGAACCGGGGAGCTGTTTTTT,CASSLVARGTGELFF
.,TRBV5-1,.,TRBJ2-7,TGCGCCAGCAGCTTGGCCATGAGCGGGCACTACGAGCAGTACTTC,CASSLAMSGHYEQYF
.,TRBV27,.,TRBJ2-7,TGTGCCAGCAGTTTGTCGAGTAACTATCAGCAGTACTTC,CASSLSSNYQQYF
.,TRBV5-1,once,TRBJ1-1,TGCGCCAGCAGCAACTGGGGGGTCCAAACGAACACTGAAGCTTTCTTT,CASSNWGVQTNTEAFF
TRBD1,TRBV10-3,once,TRBJ2-7,TGTGCCATCAGTGCTCGCCGGGACAGAGCCTACGAGCAGTACTTC,CAISARRDRAYEQYF
.,TRBV10-3,.,TRBJ2-7,TGTGCCATCAGTGAGTCCGCAGGAGGTAACGGGGAGCAGTACTTC,CAISESAGGNGEQYF
.,TRBV27,.,TRBJ1-1,TGTGCCAGCAGTAGCTATTCTTTCGCTGAAGCTTTCTTT,CASSSYSFAEAFF
.,TRBV27,.,TRBJ2-7,TGTGCCAGCAGTTTGACCCCGATTTTTGGCGACGAGCAGTACTTC,CASSLTPIFGDEQYF
.,TRBV28,.,TRBJ2-7,TGTGCCAGCAGTTCTGAAAAAGAGGGGGAGTACGAGCAGTACTTC,CASSSEKEGEYEQYF
TRBD1,TRBV7-8,.,TRBJ2-7,TGTGCCAGCAGCAAGGGACAGGACCTCTACTACGAGCAGTACTTC,CASSKGQDLYYEQYF
.,TRBV27,.,TRBJ1-2,TGTGCCAGCAGTCCCCTGATGGGAGGGGTCGACGGCTACACCTTC,CASSPLMGGVDGYTF
.,TRBV28,.,TRBJ1-1,TGTGCCAGCAGTTTATCGGGGCACCTGAACACTGAAGCTTTCTTT,CASSLSGHLNTEAFF
.,TRBV6-4,once,TRBJ1-3,TGTGCCAGCAGTGACGCAGGACGGAGCTCTGGAAACACCATATATTTT,CASSDAGRSSGNTIYF
.,TRBV7-9,.,TRBJ2-1,TGTGCCAGCAGCACCCAGGGGAATGAGCAGTTCTTC,CASSTQGNEQFF
.,TRBV6-1,.,TRBJ1-1,TGTGCCAGCAGTGCCCAACGAGGGTACCCGCCCACTGAAGCTTTCTTT,CASSAQRGYPPTEAFF
.,TRBV7-8,.,TRBJ1-2,TGTGCCAGCAGCGATAAGCGTCCAGGCGGCTATGGCTACACCTTC,CASSDKRPGGYGYTF
.,TRBV10-3,.,TRBJ1-3,TGTGCCATCAGTGACGGGGGGGACTCTGGAAACACCATATATTTT,CAISDGGDSGNTIYF